The entry below gives a single T cell receptor (beta chain) sequence along with its context. This clone was counted a single time. Its antigen has not been determined. No qualities accompany the bases; no much larger clone lies one base away. Reading the label with the study, this specimen's treatment or condition is: around 19 received Ad26.COV2.S at low or high dose, single or two shots; roughly 5 received placebo; per-sample allocation not given. For vaccine and placebo recipients, repertoires were sequenced using samples collected on day 63 after the first injection. Cohort 1b enrolled about two dozen adults aged 18-55 years at a single site in Boston, USA, between 29 July and 7 August 2020. Ad26.COV2.S consisted of a replication-incompetent adenovirus type 26 vector by which a prefusion-stabilized SARS-CoV-2 spike protein from the original Wuhan strain was expressed. The immunoSEQ Assay was used to sequence TCRbeta CDR3 regions. After extraction, genomic DNA underwent amplification by bias-controlled multiplex PCR, followed by high-throughput sequencing. The original methods were these. To quantify the absolute abundance of every unique TCRbeta CDR3 region, sequences were collapsed and filtered. T cell fraction was estimated by normalizing TCRbeta template counts to usable DNA, with usable DNA measured through amplification of reference genes found in all nucleated cells. Repertoire TCRs were annotated as SARS-CoV-2-specific by exact matching of V gene, CDR3 amino acid sequence and J gene to a known reactive TCR set. MIRA supplied the reference SARS-CoV-2 TCR set, which was filtered for enrichment in COVID-19-positive ImmuneCODE repertoires so that public or cross-reactive TCRs were removed. Based on the MIRA antigens, annotated TCRs were further analysed at the level of specific ORF or position within ORF. Depth was the summed frequency of annotated unique rearrangements, while breadth was defined as annotated unique rearrangements over total unique productive rearrangements. Two-sided Wilcoxon rank-sum tests were used to compare TCR breadth between groups. TCRdb retrieved this table from immuneACCESS and kept in-frame rearrangements only. Not all clones are present; in checked studies, unresolved V genes account for under half, and no reason is known for the remainder. That table is the source of V, J and clone size, and D and trimming were worked out from the DNA. The sample records about 330,000 clones, around 90% of which are singletons. The ten biggest clones cover approximately 5% of the sample.

These data belong to a study of Ad26.COV2.S vaccination and SARS-CoV-2 variants (dated by TCRdb to about 2021). Looking at the study overall: Donors in the vaccine arm were drawn from COV1001, a phase I-IIa trial of Ad26.COV2.S in healthy adults that was multicentre, randomized, double-blind and placebo-controlled. The TCR-sequenced set comprised about 32 samples: around 20 Ad26.COV2.S vaccine recipients, 5 placebo recipients and 8 SARS-CoV-2 convalescent individuals. Investigators remained blinded to trial group allocation during experiments and outcome assessment. Trial participants were randomized into five groups of five: low-dose or high-dose Ad26.COV2.S given once or twice, or placebo on both occasions. Ad26.COV2.S was administered intramuscularly at 5 x 10^10 or 1 x 10^11 viral particles, either as a single shot or as two shots given 56 days apart. Sequencing of the TCRbeta repertoire served to evaluate the specificity and breadth of SARS-CoV-2-reactive T cell receptors following Ad26.COV2.S vaccination. Summary of the overall study and its limitations: Ad26.COV2.S recipients had higher spike-specific TCR breadth than placebo recipients (P = 0.0014). The authors noted that total T cell responses may have been underestimated by the TCR breadth and depth analyses. Substantial breadth of spike-specific CD8+ and CD4+ T cell responses was reported after vaccination. The study was not powered for comparison of responses between vaccine doses or regimens. Vaccine and placebo recipients had similar non-spike TCR breadth, a finding consistent with the vaccine containing only spike.

This TCR was recovered from a person between 18 and 65 years old who received the Ad26.COV2.S COVID-19 vaccine or a placebo. Sample: peripheral blood, taken in a trial of Ad26.COV2.S vaccine versus placebo.

The CDR3 reads as follows: CASSPLDDGTGELFF. The bases read TGTGCCAGCTCACCCCTAGATGATGGCACCGGGGAGCTGTTTTTT. This chain is built from TRBV18 and TRBJ2-2; a confident D gene designation cannot be given. CDR1 and CDR2 are read off the germline V gene as KGHSH and LQKENI. The CDR3, cysteine through phenylalanine, is 15 amino acids long. Just CDR3 DNA is preserved here, 45 bases in frame from base 1. V is clipped by 3 bases and J by 4 bases, and the sequence between their germline boundaries is 12 bases long. Here the CDR3 is joined to the reference TRBV18 and TRBJ2-2 genes, and the full variable domain is: NAGVMQNPRHLVRRRGQEARLRCSPMKGHSHVYWYRQLPEEGLKFMVYLQKENIIDESGMPKERFSAEFPKEGPSILRIQQVVRGDSAAYFCASSPLDDGTGELFFGEGSRLTVL.